This T cell receptor beta chain was captured by sequencing in a study of T cells in Graves' hyperthyroidism and ophthalmopathy. The germline V gene encodes CDR1 MNHNS and CDR2 SASEGT. V lost 6 bases and J lost 5; bases outside the gene matches: 9. The CDR3 runs 15 residues. Amplification of TCR beta CDR3 regions was performed using RNA transcripts as template. When the TCR CDR3 underwent first-round RT-PCR, the HTBI primer set was used. TCRdb fed the multiplex PCR reads into MiXCR, producing one record per CDR3 protein. Among over 400,000 distinct CDR3 sequences listed, about 14% were seen once. Many counts were recorded for this clonotype. The target antigen is unknown. The study, taken as a whole, reports: Before onset, ophthalmopathy was predicted by the model a median roughly six months earlier. The authors' 13 V-J model separated ophthalmopathy from stable hyperthyroidism.

The sequenced sample consisted of blood. This sequence joins TRBV6-1 and TRBJ2-7; TRBD2 agrees at 11 bases. The TCR was taken from a man aged 18 to 30 with Graves' ophthalmopathy. The CDR3 loop is CASRVAGGTIHEQYF. The CDR3 DNA follows: TGTGCCAGCAGGGTAGCGGGGGGGACCATCCACGAGCAGTACTTC.